These T cell receptor beta chains were read from a single sample in a study of T-cell reconstitution after alpha-beta-depleted transplantation in children. TCRdb re-analysed the PCR reads in MiXCR, keeping a single row per CDR3 protein. The data hold 6,500 to 9,000 distinct CDR3 sequences, with 17% observed a single time. Source: PBMCs, mostly from graft donor cells, taken 60 days after TCRalphabeta/CD19-depleted stem cell transplant. These receptor sequences come from a girl less than two years old who had a stem cell transplant for combined immunodeficiency, so the T cells may come from the graft donor. CDR3s include the opening cysteine and the closing phenylalanine or tryptophan. Each record gives: J gene, clone size, V gene, D gene, CDR3 DNA, CDR3 protein. A D gene is named only where the DNA matches it firmly. Clone sizes are given selectively: once, few, many, or a class where the clone is expanded.

j_gene: TRBJ2-7; abundance: -; v_gene: TRBV7-8; d_gene: -; CDR3nt: TGTGCCAGCAGCTTAGTAGTCCAGGTCCCCTACGAGCAGTACTTC; CDR3aa: CASSLVVQVPYEQYF
j_gene: TRBJ1-2; abundance: -; v_gene: TRBV18; d_gene: -; CDR3nt: TGTGCCAGCTCACCACAGGGTCCCTATGGCTACACCTTC; CDR3aa: CASSPQGPYGYTF
j_gene: TRBJ2-5; abundance: few; v_gene: TRBV7-3; d_gene: TRBD2; CDR3nt: TGTGCCAGCAGCTTAGGACTAGCGGGGGTCCAAGAGACCCAGTACTTC; CDR3aa: CASSLGLAGVQETQYF
j_gene: TRBJ2-3; abundance: -; v_gene: TRBV11-3; d_gene: -; CDR3nt: TGTGCCAGCAGCCCGGCGATGGGAAGGACGCAGTATTTT; CDR3aa: CASSPAMGRTQYF
j_gene: TRBJ1-5; abundance: -; v_gene: TRBV15; d_gene: -; CDR3nt: TGTGCCACCAGCAGAGGTGGCGGGCTAGGAAGCAATCAGCCCCAGCATTTT; CDR3aa: CATSRGGGLGSNQPQHF
j_gene: TRBJ2-7; abundance: -; v_gene: TRBV28; d_gene: TRBD1; CDR3nt: TGTGCCAGCAGTCCCCAGGGACAGCCGGTCGCCTACGAGCAGTACTTC; CDR3aa: CASSPQGQPVAYEQYF
j_gene: TRBJ1-1; abundance: many; v_gene: TRBV30; d_gene: -; CDR3nt: TGTGCCTGGAGTGTTGAGGGTTACACTGAAGCTTTCTTT; CDR3aa: CAWSVEGYTEAFF
j_gene: TRBJ2-3; abundance: -; v_gene: TRBV6-6; d_gene: TRBD2; CDR3nt: TGTGCCAGCAGTTACCGGGCGGGAGGTTTCACAGATACGCAGTATTTT; CDR3aa: CASSYRAGGFTDTQYF
j_gene: TRBJ2-1; abundance: -; v_gene: TRBV6-2/TRBV6-3; d_gene: TRBD2; CDR3nt: TGTGCCAGCAGTTACTCGAGATACACGGGAGGGCCCTACAATGAGCAGTTCTTC; CDR3aa: CASSYSRYTGGPYNEQFF
j_gene: TRBJ2-3; abundance: -; v_gene: TRBV6-5; d_gene: TRBD2; CDR3nt: TGTGCCAGCAGTTTAACACTAGCGGGGGGGACAGATACGCAGTATTTT; CDR3aa: CASSLTLAGGTDTQYF
j_gene: TRBJ2-1; abundance: -; v_gene: TRBV5-1; d_gene: -; CDR3nt: TGCGCCAGCAGCTCAATCCTTCCTTCGAGCTCCTACAATGAGCAGTTCTTC; CDR3aa: CASSSILPSSSYNEQFF
j_gene: TRBJ2-7; abundance: -; v_gene: TRBV2; d_gene: TRBD1; CDR3nt: TGTGCCAGCAGATCCGGGACAGGATCCTACGAGCAGTACTTC; CDR3aa: CASRSGTGSYEQYF
j_gene: TRBJ2-1; abundance: -; v_gene: TRBV7-9; d_gene: -; CDR3nt: TGTGCCAGCAGCTTAGATTTGGGGTACAATGAGCAGTTCTTC; CDR3aa: CASSLDLGYNEQFF
j_gene: TRBJ2-7; abundance: many; v_gene: TRBV20-1; d_gene: TRBD2; CDR3nt: TGCAGTGCCTCCCGGGGGGATGCCTACGAGCAGTACTTC; CDR3aa: CSASRGDAYEQYF
j_gene: TRBJ2-5; abundance: many; v_gene: TRBV4-2; d_gene: -; CDR3nt: TGTGCCAGCAGCCAAGAGAGGGGGGAGACCCAGTACTTC; CDR3aa: CASSQERGETQYF
j_gene: TRBJ2-1; abundance: many; v_gene: TRBV20-1; d_gene: -; CDR3nt: TGCAGTGCACCGGGAGAAACCTACAATGAGCAGTTCTTC; CDR3aa: CSAPGETYNEQFF
j_gene: TRBJ2-2; abundance: once; v_gene: TRBV5-1; d_gene: -; CDR3nt: -; CDR3aa: CARVPRAVRTPGSCFF
j_gene: TRBJ1-1; abundance: -; v_gene: TRBV12-3/TRBV12-4; d_gene: -; CDR3nt: TGTGCCAGCAGGCCCGGGGGGGGGTCGTTCAACACTGAAGCTTTCTTT; CDR3aa: CASRPGGGSFNTEAFF
j_gene: TRBJ2-5; abundance: -; v_gene: TRBV7-2; d_gene: -; CDR3nt: TGTGCCAGCAGCTTACTGAAAGCGGACCAAGAGACCCAGTACTTC; CDR3aa: CASSLLKADQETQYF
j_gene: TRBJ2-3; abundance: many; v_gene: TRBV20-1; d_gene: TRBD2; CDR3nt: TGCAGTGCTAGGGGGCTAGCGGCCAGCACAGATACGCAGTATTTT; CDR3aa: CSARGLAASTDTQYF
j_gene: TRBJ2-1; abundance: many; v_gene: TRBV4-3; d_gene: TRBD1; CDR3nt: TGCGCCAGCAGCCAATTATGGGACAGGGAGGTGGACCTTCTCTCCAGCTCCTACAATGAGCAGTTCTTC; CDR3aa: CASSQLWDREVDLLSSSYNEQFF
j_gene: TRBJ2-7; abundance: few; v_gene: TRBV9; d_gene: TRBD2; CDR3nt: TGTGCCAGCAGCGTAGGTCCGGGGACTAGAGAGCAGTACTTC; CDR3aa: CASSVGPGTREQYF
j_gene: TRBJ2-2; abundance: -; v_gene: TRBV4-2; d_gene: -; CDR3nt: TGTGCCAGCAGCCAAGGGAGTTGGGAAAAAAACACCGGGGAGCTGTTTTTT; CDR3aa: CASSQGSWEKNTGELFF
j_gene: TRBJ2-1; abundance: few; v_gene: TRBV28; d_gene: TRBD1; CDR3nt: TGTGCCAGCAGTTTAGAGACAGGGGGATCGAATGAGCAGTTCTTC; CDR3aa: CASSLETGGSNEQFF
j_gene: TRBJ1-2; abundance: many; v_gene: TRBV13; d_gene: -; CDR3nt: TGTGCCAGCAGCCCACTGACAGGTCCTACCATTCACTATGGCTACACCTTC; CDR3aa: CASSPLTGPTIHYGYTF
j_gene: TRBJ2-1; abundance: -; v_gene: TRBV11-1; d_gene: -; CDR3nt: TGTGCCAGCAGCTTAGGAGGGCTAGTTTACAATGAGCAGTTCTTC; CDR3aa: CASSLGGLVYNEQFF
j_gene: TRBJ2-7; abundance: many; v_gene: TRBV24-1; d_gene: -; CDR3nt: TGTGCCACCAGTGATTGCGGGAATTTTACATACGAGCAGTACTTC; CDR3aa: CATSDCGNFTYEQYF
j_gene: TRBJ1-2; abundance: many; v_gene: TRBV20-1; d_gene: TRBD1; CDR3nt: TGCAGTGCTACGACAGGGGCTGATGGCTACACCTTC; CDR3aa: CSATTGADGYTF
j_gene: TRBJ2-1; abundance: few; v_gene: TRBV7-2; d_gene: TRBD2; CDR3nt: TGTGCCAGCAGCTTAAAAAGCTCTAGCGGATACAATGAGCAGTTCTTC; CDR3aa: CASSLKSSSGYNEQFF
j_gene: TRBJ2-5; abundance: -; v_gene: TRBV6-2/TRBV6-3; d_gene: -; CDR3nt: TGTGCCAGCAGTTACTTGCGACATCAGACCCAGTACTTC; CDR3aa: CASSYLRHQTQYF
j_gene: TRBJ1-5; abundance: -; v_gene: TRBV28; d_gene: TRBD1; CDR3nt: TGTGCCAGCAGTTCCTCCGGGACCCAGGGGGGGGACAATCAGCCCCAGCATTTT; CDR3aa: CASSSSGTQGGDNQPQHF
j_gene: TRBJ2-7; abundance: few; v_gene: TRBV6-2/TRBV6-3; d_gene: TRBD2; CDR3nt: TGTGCCAGCAGTTATCTACTAGCGCACTACTACGAGCAGTACTTC; CDR3aa: CASSYLLAHYYEQYF
j_gene: TRBJ2-5; abundance: many; v_gene: TRBV20-1; d_gene: TRBD1; CDR3nt: TGCAGTGCTAGGACAGGGTACTCGGAGACCCAGTACTTC; CDR3aa: CSARTGYSETQYF
j_gene: TRBJ2-3; abundance: -; v_gene: TRBV30; d_gene: -; CDR3nt: TGTGCCTGGAGTGTGCTTAGGGACGGAGATACGCAGTATTTT; CDR3aa: CAWSVLRDGDTQYF
j_gene: TRBJ2-1; abundance: many; v_gene: TRBV27; d_gene: TRBD1; CDR3nt: TGTGCCAGCAGTTGGGGAGGACAGGGGGGCAATGAGCAGTTCTTC; CDR3aa: CASSWGGQGGNEQFF
j_gene: TRBJ1-2; abundance: -; v_gene: TRBV3-1; d_gene: TRBD1; CDR3nt: TGTGCCAGCAGCCTCGGGACAGGGGGAGGCTATGGCTACACCTTC; CDR3aa: CASSLGTGGGYGYTF
j_gene: TRBJ1-1; abundance: many; v_gene: TRBV7-2; d_gene: TRBD1; CDR3nt: TGTGCCAGCAGCTTAGATTGGAGGGGGCTCGTGGCTTTCTTT; CDR3aa: CASSLDWRGLVAFF
j_gene: TRBJ2-5; abundance: many; v_gene: TRBV4-2; d_gene: -; CDR3nt: TGTGCCAGCAGCCAAGACGGTCAGGGGCGAGAGACCCAGTACTTC; CDR3aa: CASSQDGQGRETQYF
j_gene: TRBJ2-7; abundance: many; v_gene: TRBV7-6; d_gene: -; CDR3nt: TGTGCCAGCAGCTTAGACAGGTACTCCTACGAGCAGTACTTC; CDR3aa: CASSLDRYSYEQYF
j_gene: TRBJ2-1; abundance: -; v_gene: TRBV7-9; d_gene: TRBD2; CDR3nt: TGTGCCAGCAGCCCCTCGGGACTAGCGGGAGTCCATGAGCAGTTCTTC; CDR3aa: CASSPSGLAGVHEQFF